This T cell receptor (beta chain) was recovered during a study of T cells after yellow fever vaccination. TCRdb called the 5' RACE reads again in MiXCR, with one record for every CDR3 protein. The profile shows hundreds of thousands of distinct CDR3 sequences, roughly 20% of them singletons. This CDR3 is 13 amino acids long. The V gene's germline CDR1 is DFQATT and CDR2 SNEGSKA (reference sequence). V lost 3 bases to trimming and J lost 6 bases; unmatched junction nucleotides: 4. This rearrangement joins TRBV20-1 to TRBJ1-5, with 8 bases lining up with TRBD1. The source material was PBMCs, sampled before the yellow fever booster vaccination. The TCR was taken from a young man who received the YFV17D yellow fever vaccine. The CDR3 DNA reads as TGCAGTGCTAGTGGGACAGGAGGTCAGCCCCAGCATTTT. Amino acids: CSASGTGGQPQHF.